Listed below are T cell receptor beta chains from one sample, sequenced in a study of blood T cell repertoires in COVID-19. The method was immunoSEQ multiplex PCR; TCRdb's version includes in-frame clones alone and lacks a portion of them. Of 240,000 or so clones in the sample, roughly 91% are singletons; the top ten hold approximately 9.5%. Sequenced: PBMCs or T cells enriched from blood (not recorded which). These receptors came from a man aged 35-49 years who had recovered from COVID-19. The CDR3 runs from the conserved cysteine through the conserved F or W. The D gene is left open where the match is weak. Clone size appears in some rows only: once, few, many, or a class for an expanded clone.

clone size: .
D gene: .
V gene: TRBV28
J gene: TRBJ2-7
CDR3 DNA: TGTGCCAGCAGCTCAGCCGCTTTGGAGTACGAGCAGTACTTC
CDR3 protein: CASSSAALEYEQYF

clone size: .
D gene: .
V gene: TRBV21-1
J gene: TRBJ2-2
CDR3 DNA: TGTGCCAGAAGCCCCGACACCGGGGAGCTGTTTTTT
CDR3 protein: CARSPDTGELFF

clone size: .
D gene: .
V gene: TRBV19
J gene: TRBJ1-1
CDR3 DNA: TGTGCCAGTAGAATCCAGGGGAACACTGAAGCTTTCTTT
CDR3 protein: CASRIQGNTEAFF

clone size: .
D gene: .
V gene: TRBV6-5
J gene: TRBJ1-5
CDR3 DNA: TGTGCCAGCAGTTTCGATCAGGGAAATAGCAATCAGCCCCAGCATTTT
CDR3 protein: CASSFDQGNSNQPQHF

clone size: .
D gene: TRBD1
V gene: TRBV3-1/TRBV3-2
J gene: TRBJ1-6
CDR3 DNA: TGTGCCAGCAGCCGGGGACAGGGGGGCTCACCCCTCCACTTT
CDR3 protein: CASSRGQGGSPLHF

clone size: .
D gene: .
V gene: TRBV18
J gene: TRBJ2-6
CDR3 DNA: TGTGCCAGCTCACCACAAGGACAGAACTCTGGGGCCAACGTCCTGACTTTC
CDR3 protein: CASSPQGQNSGANVLTF

clone size: .
D gene: TRBD2
V gene: TRBV7-9
J gene: TRBJ2-7
CDR3 DNA: TGTGCCAGCAGGACTAGCGGTAATTCCTACGAGCAGTACTTC
CDR3 protein: CASRTSGNSYEQYF

clone size: .
D gene: .
V gene: TRBV25-1
J gene: TRBJ1-4
CDR3 DNA: TGTGCCAGCAGTGATAGGGGTTGGGGGGTAACTAATGAAAAACTGTTTTTT
CDR3 protein: CASSDRGWGVTNEKLFF

clone size: .
D gene: .
V gene: TRBV3-1/TRBV3-2
J gene: TRBJ1-2
CDR3 DNA: TGTGCCAGCAGCCAAAAGAGGCAGATCCGGGGTTATGGCTACACCTTC
CDR3 protein: CASSQKRQIRGYGYTF

clone size: .
D gene: .
V gene: TRBV28
J gene: TRBJ2-1
CDR3 DNA: TGTGCCAGCAGTTTCTCCACAGGGTTTGTCGAGCAGTTCTTC
CDR3 protein: CASSFSTGFVEQFF

clone size: .
D gene: .
V gene: TRBV5-1
J gene: TRBJ2-5
CDR3 DNA: TGCGCCAGCAGCTCACAAGAGACCCAGTACTTC
CDR3 protein: CASSSQETQYF

clone size: .
D gene: .
V gene: TRBV4-1
J gene: TRBJ1-1
CDR3 DNA: TGCGCCAGCAGCCACCCCGGGGGACTAGTTGAAGCTTTCTTT
CDR3 protein: CASSHPGGLVEAFF

clone size: .
D gene: .
V gene: TRBV5-1
J gene: TRBJ1-2
CDR3 DNA: TGCGCCAGCAGCTTGGACAGAACAGGGTATGGCTACACCTTC
CDR3 protein: CASSLDRTGYGYTF

clone size: few
D gene: TRBD1
V gene: TRBV6-5
J gene: TRBJ1-2
CDR3 DNA: TGTGCCAGCAGTCTTCGTCTCCAGGGGGGCTATGGCTACACCTTC
CDR3 protein: CASSLRLQGGYGYTF

clone size: .
D gene: TRBD2
V gene: TRBV7-6
J gene: TRBJ2-7
CDR3 DNA: TGTGCCAGCAGCCTAAGTACCGGGACTAGCGGCTCCTACGAGCAGTACTTC
CDR3 protein: CASSLSTGTSGSYEQYF

clone size: .
D gene: TRBD2
V gene: TRBV25-1
J gene: TRBJ2-1
CDR3 DNA: TGTGCCAGCAGTGAATTCCGGACTAGCGGGATCTACAATGAGCAGTTCTTC
CDR3 protein: CASSEFRTSGIYNEQFF